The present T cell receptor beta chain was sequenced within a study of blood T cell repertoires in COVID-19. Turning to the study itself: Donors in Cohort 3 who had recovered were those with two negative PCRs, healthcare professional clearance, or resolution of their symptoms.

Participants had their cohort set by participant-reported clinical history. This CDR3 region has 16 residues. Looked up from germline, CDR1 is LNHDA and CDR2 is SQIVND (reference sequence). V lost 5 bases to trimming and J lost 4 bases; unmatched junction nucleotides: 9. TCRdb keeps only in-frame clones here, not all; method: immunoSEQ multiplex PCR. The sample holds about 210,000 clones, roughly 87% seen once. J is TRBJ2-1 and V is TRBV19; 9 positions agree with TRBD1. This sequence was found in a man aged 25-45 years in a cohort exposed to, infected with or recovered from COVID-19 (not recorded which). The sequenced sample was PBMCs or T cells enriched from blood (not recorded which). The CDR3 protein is CASSLQGAPSYNEQFF. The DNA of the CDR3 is TGTGCCAGTAGTTTACAGGGGGCTCCATCGTACAATGAGCAGTTCTTC.